This TCR beta chain was retrieved from a study of OX40 agonist ivuxolimab in advanced cancers. About the research overall: Three partial responders included one hepatocellular carcinoma patient and two cutaneous melanoma patients.

This clone appeared many times. Produced via immunoSEQ multiplex PCR; TCRdb's table is partial and in-frame only. The sample lists 94,000 or so clones; 70% to 85% were seen once. CDR1 is SEHNR, CDR2 FQNEAQ, per germline (reference sequence). The CDR3 sequence is 17 residues long. The V and J ends lost 5 bases and 0 bases, in that order; junction bases with no gene match: 8. The chain uses TRBV7-9 and TRBJ1-3; 9 bases fit TRBD1. This clonotype was sampled from an adult with an advanced solid tumor such as melanoma, head and neck, liver or kidney cancer. Source: CD4+ or CD8+ T cells sorted from blood, taken in a trial of the OX40 agonist ivuxolimab. Here the CDR3 DNA reads TGTGCCAGCAGCCACCGGGACAGGGCCGTCTCTGGAAACACCATATATTTT. It encodes CASSHRDRAVSGNTIYF.